These 20 T cell receptor beta chains share one sample of origin, sequenced in a study of blood T cells in healthy people across ages. With a J-beta primer mix and a sample-barcoded 5' primer, a second PCR ran about 7 to 12 cycles. Each CDR3 protein gets one entry after TCRdb re-called the 5' RACE reads with MiXCR. The top ten hold about 2.1% of the sample, which has 2 million or so distinct CDR3 sequences, roughly 50% seen once. Sample: blood. These receptors were obtained from a woman in her forties in good health.

The rearrangement links TRBV4-3 to TRBJ2-5; TRBD2 is a possible D gene (5 bases). Matching the DNA end better, TRBJ2-7 makes the J call doubtful. The CDR3 has 15 amino acids. The germline V gene has CDR1 LGHNA and CDR2 YSLEER. This chain's CDR3 is CASSQDRGSHYEQYF. In DNA form, the CDR3 reads TGCGCCAGCAGCCAAGACCGGGGATCCCACTACGAGCAGTACTTC.

V is TRBV5-6 and J is TRBJ1-2; no reliable D call. Germline CDR1 and CDR2: SGHDT and YYEEEE. With 1 base removed from V and 3 bases from J, the gap between germline ends came to 13 bases. The CDR3 runs 15 residues. The CDR3 DNA sequence: TGTGCCAGCAGCTTGTGTACAGAACCTTACTATGGCTACACCTTC. Its translation: CASSLCTEPYYGYTF.

The rearrangement uses TRBV4-1 and TRBJ1-2; possible D gene TRBD1, 5 bases. CDR3 length: 13 amino acids. Per the germline V gene, CDR1 is MGHRA and CDR2 is YSYEKL. The CDR3, as DNA: TGCACTAGTGGAGGACAAGCTAACTATGGCTACACCTTC. It codes for CTSGGQANYGYTF.

The chain combines TRBV6-2 or TRBV6-3 with TRBJ2-7; D unclear. V was trimmed by 7 bases and J by 2 bases, leaving 6 bases between them. The CDR3 totals 11 residues. In germline, CDR1 is MNHEY, CDR2 SVGEGT. The CDR3 loop reads CASTQTYEQYF. The CDR3 DNA sequence: TGTGCCAGCACCCAGACCTACGAGCAGTACTTC.

This clonotype has more than one count but fewer than ten. J is TRBJ2-7 and V is TRBV6-5; D possibly matches TRBD1 or TRBD2 (5 bases each). Germline lookup yields CDR1 MNHEY and CDR2 SVGAGI. CDR3 length: 16 amino acids. Trimming stripped 6 bases from V and 7 bases from J, with 25 bases between. The CDR3, as DNA: TGTGCCAGCAGAAGAAAGACCGGGGCTACGAACAATGAGCAGTACTTC. As protein: CASRRKTGATNNEQYF.

To note about this clonotype: A junction end diverges from the germline sequence, so it may reflect a read error. The chain is built from TRBV6-1 and TRBJ2-7, with 11 bases matching TRBD1. The CDR3 sequence is 15 residues long. Germline assignment: CDR1 MNHNS and CDR2 SASEGT. CDR3 bases: TGTGTCAGCAGCACCGGGACAGGGGGTACCTACGAGCAGTACTTC. The encoded protein is CVSSTGTGGTYEQYF.

This clonotype has a handful of counts. The V and J genes are TRBV6-6 and TRBJ1-4; possibly TRBD1 for D (6 bases). The germline CDR1 and CDR2 sequences are MNHNY and SVGAGI (reference sequence). The CDR3 runs to 14 residues. Trimming removed 0 bases at V and 6 bases at J, with 8 bases between. CDR3 sequence: CASSYSDSHEKLFF. In DNA, the CDR3 is TGTGCCAGCAGTTACTCGGACAGCCATGAAAAACTGTTTTTT.

The chain uses TRBV7-2 and TRBJ2-1; D is undetermined. The CDR3 is 15 amino acids. Germline loops: CDR1 SGHTA, CDR2 FQGNSA. V shed 4 bases and J shed 8 bases, with 18 bases lying between them. The chain's CDR3 is CASSSYSSWFDEQFF. The CDR3 nucleotides are TGTGCCAGCAGCTCGTATAGTAGCTGGTTCGATGAGCAGTTCTTC.

This clonotype has just a few counts. The chain has TRBV18 and TRBJ1-2, with D uncertain. Between the trimmed V and J ends, which lost 3 bases and 2 bases, there was a span of 10 bases. The CDR3 is 14 amino acids. Per the germline V gene, CDR1 is KGHSH and CDR2 is LQKENI. The CDR3 sequence: CASSPSLANYGYTF. In nucleotides, the CDR3 is TGTGCCAGCTCACCGAGTTTAGCGAACTATGGCTACACCTTC.

This clonotype was found a few times. As DNA, the CDR3 is TGTGCCAGCACCACGGACAGGGTCAATGAGCAGTTCTTC. Amino acids: CASTTDRVNEQFF. V usage is TRBV6-6 and J usage is TRBJ2-1, with 8 bases fitting TRBD1. The CDR3 totals 13 residues. Germline trimming cut 7 bases from V and 6 bases from J; bases unmatched to any gene: 5. Germline CDR1 and CDR2: MNHNY and SVGAGI (reference sequence).

The rearrangement joins TRBV4-3 to TRBJ2-3, with D maybe TRBD2 (5 bases). V dropped 0 bases and J dropped 0 bases, with 13 bases sitting between them. The CDR3 sequence is 17 residues long. Per germline, CDR1 LGHNA and CDR2 YSLEER. The CDR3 protein is CASSQDLPAASTDTQYF. CDR3 nucleotide sequence: TGCGCCAGCAGCCAAGATCTTCCAGCGGCTAGCACAGATACGCAGTATTTT.

The chain joins TRBV9 to TRBJ2-5; D may match TRBD1 or TRBD2 (5 bases each). V lost 4 bases, J lost 1 base, and 14 bases lay in between. CDR1 is SGDLS, CDR2 YYNGEE, per germline. This CDR3 spans 15 amino acids. The CDR3 here is CASSPGASSQETQYF. CDR3 nucleotide sequence: TGTGCCAGCAGCCCCGGGGCTAGCAGCCAAGAGACCCAGTACTTC.

The chain has TRBV20-1 and TRBJ1-1; D remains ambiguous. The CDR3 covers 13 residues. The ends were cut back, 4 bases at V and 1 base at J, with 10 bases in the middle. Germline V gives CDR1 DFQATT, CDR2 SNEGSKA (reference sequence). The CDR3 DNA reads TGCAGTGCTAACAAGAACCCGAACACTGAAGCTTTCTTT. Protein: CSANKNPNTEAFF.

The rearrangement links TRBV12-3 or TRBV12-4 to TRBJ2-7; D possibly corresponds to TRBD1 (7 bases). The J call is in doubt because the DNA end fits TRBJ2-5 better. The CDR3 has 13 amino acids. The DNA for the CDR3 is TGTGCCAGCAGTTGTGGAGGGGGCGAGACCCAGTACTTC. This sequence encodes CASSCGGGETQYF.

The chain recombines TRBV5-1 with TRBJ2-7, with D unclear. TRBJ2-1 matches the DNA end more closely, so the J call is doubtful. The CDR3 consists of 14 residues. Germline V CDR1 and CDR2: SGHRS, YFSETQ. CDR3 region: CASSLAPLSYEQFF. DNA for the CDR3: TGCGCCAGCAGCTTGGCTCCCTTGAGCTACGAGCAGTTCTTC.

This clonotype was detected a few times. The junction departs from germline at one end; a sequencing error may be responsible. The chain employs TRBV7-2 and TRBJ2-5; maybe TRBD2 (6 bases). Germline values: CDR1 SGHTA, CDR2 FQGNSA. The CDR3 runs to 13 residues. DNA for the CDR3: TGTGCCAGCGGTCCGGGGCGCGGGGAGACTCAGTACTTC. Translation gives CASGPGRGETQYF.

V is TRBV29-1 and J is TRBJ1-4, with 9 bases fitting TRBD1. J was trimmed by 6 bases and V by 2 bases; bases with no gene match: 4. The CDR3 spans 14 residues. Germline V lookup: CDR1 SQVTM, CDR2 ANQGSEA. In DNA, the CDR3 is TGCAGCGTTGAACGGGGACAGGGAGATGAAAAACTGTTTTTT. Amino acid sequence: CSVERGQGDEKLFF.

The chain uses TRBV5-1 and TRBJ1-1, with TRBD1 matching 7 bases. The trim removed 3 bases at V and 4 bases at J, leaving 9 bases unmatched. The V gene's germline CDR1 is SGHRS and CDR2 YFSETQ. CDR3 length: 15 amino acids. CDR3 DNA: TGCGCCAGCAGCTCGTACAGGGGCGCCAGCACTGAAGCTTTCTTT. Translation: CASSSYRGASTEAFF.

This clonotype was picked up a small number of times. The chain uses TRBV9 and TRBJ2-1; D perhaps matches TRBD1 (6 bases). V shed 6 bases and J shed 6 bases, with 13 bases lying between them. CDR3 size: 13 residues. Germline V CDR1 and CDR2: SGDLS, YYNGEE. The CDR3 nucleotides are TGTGCCAGCAAGGAATCAGGGGCCAATGAGCAGTTCTTC. It translates to CASKESGANEQFF.

The count of this clonotype is one. The V gene is TRBV6-1, the J gene TRBJ2-5; 7 nucleotides match TRBD2. CDR1 is MNHNS, CDR2 SASEGT, per germline. The trim removed 5 bases at V and 2 bases at J, leaving 11 bases unmatched. The CDR3 is 16 amino acids. The CDR3 region has the DNA TGTGCCAGCAGTATCTATCCGGGGACTAAACAAGAGACCCAGTACTTC. This codes for CASSIYPGTKQETQYF.